The table lists the clone carrying this TCR beta chain with many counts. The sample belongs to a study of identical twins. The CDR3 has 13 amino acids. J lost 3 bases, V lost 2 bases, and 1 base had no gene match. From germline, CDR1 is SGHVS and CDR2 FNYEAQ. A universal primer site was created by template switching, with the cDNA bearing unique molecular identifiers. One entry per CDR3 protein results from TCRdb running MiXCR on the 5' RACE reads. The repertoire holds about 220,000 distinct CDR3 sequences, with approximately 8% as singletons. These same data were also listed under a study on yellow fever vaccine responses in identical twins.

The origin of this receptor is a young woman in good health. Sequencing was performed on CD8+ T cells sorted from blood. The chain combines TRBV7-6 with TRBJ2-7; the match to TRBD1 covers 7 bases. The CDR3 DNA sequence: TGTGCCAGCAGCTTACGACAGGGCTACGAGCAGTACTTC. This sequence encodes CASSLRQGYEQYF.